The 26 T cell receptor beta chains reported below all come from one sample, sequenced in a study of T cell changes during pregnancy in multiple sclerosis. The assay was immunoSEQ multiplex PCR, and TCRdb's table has in-frame clones only and misses some. The profile shows about 56,000 clones, 89% of them singletons. This sample comprised peripheral blood, obtained after pregnancy. These receptors were collected from a female donor with multiple sclerosis, enrolled in a pregnancy study.

Turning to this clone: One end of the junction does not line up with germline, which may come from a read error. The V call is TRBV29-1, the J call TRBJ2-3, with D possibly being TRBD2 (6 bases). This CDR3 has 11 residues. Germline CDR1 is SQVTM and CDR2 is ANQGSEA. The CDR3 nucleotides are TGCAGCGTTGAATTGCCAGGAGGGTATTTTTTT. It encodes CSVELPGGYFF.

The J gene is TRBJ1-1, the V gene TRBV4-3; 8 bases are shared with TRBD1. Per the germline V gene, CDR1 is LGHNA and CDR2 is YSLEER. V lost 3 bases and J lost 1; bases outside the gene matches: 4. The CDR3 sequence is 15 residues long. The CDR3 here is CASSHTDRGNTEAFF. The DNA for the CDR3 is TGCGCCAGCAGCCATACCGACAGGGGGAACACTGAAGCTTTCTTT.

This sequence joins TRBV4-2 and TRBJ2-3, with 14 bases matching TRBD2. Germline CDR1 is LGHNA and CDR2 is YNFKEQ. This CDR3 contains 18 residues. J gave up 6 bases and V 0 bases, and 8 bases lay outside the gene matches. The CDR3 protein is CASSQERGLAGARDTQYF. In DNA, the CDR3 is TGTGCCAGCAGCCAAGAGAGGGGACTAGCGGGGGCGAGGGATACGCAGTATTTT.

A few counts support this clone. J is TRBJ1-3 and V is TRBV5-1; D is unresolved. The germline CDR1 and CDR2 sequences are SGHRS and YFSETQ. V dropped 0 bases and J dropped 1 base, with 5 bases sitting between them. The CDR3 consists of 14 residues. CDR3 nucleotide sequence: TGCGCCAGCAGCTTGGATAGTTCTGGAAACACCATATATTTT. This codes for CASSLDSSGNTIYF.

The V and J genes are TRBV11-1 and TRBJ2-2, with D possibly TRBD2 on 7 matching bases. CDR1 and CDR2 (germline): SGHAT, FQDESV (reference sequence). This CDR3 is built from 16 residues. V lost 2 bases and J lost 3, with 13 bases in between. CDR3 nucleotides: TGTGCCAGCAGCTTATCGGCGGGGGCCTACACCGGGGAGCTGTTTTTT. As protein: CASSLSAGAYTGELFF.

The genes are TRBV2 and TRBJ2-7; D might be TRBD2 (5 bases). From germline, CDR1 is SNHLY and CDR2 FYNNEI. Trimming pared 7 bases from V and 5 bases from J, leaving 12 bases between. The CDR3 is 12 residues long. Written as DNA, the CDR3 is TGTGCCAGCATAGTCGAGGGCCACGAGCAGTACTTC. Its protein product is CASIVEGHEQYF.

The chain uses TRBV28 and TRBJ2-5, with TRBD2 matching over 7 bases. V lost 4 bases to trimming and J lost 5 bases; unmatched junction nucleotides: 7. CDR3 size: 14 residues. Germline lookup yields CDR1 MDHEN and CDR2 SYDVKM. As DNA, the CDR3 is TGTGCCAGCAGTTATGGCGGGGAGGGGGAGACCCAGTACTTC. Protein: CASSYGGEGETQYF. Together with reference TRBV28 and TRBJ2-5, the CDR3 gives the full variable domain: DVKVTQSSRYLVKRTGEKVFLECVQDMDHENMFWYRQDPGLGLRLIYFSYDVKMKEKGDIPEGYSVSREKKERFSLILESASTNQTSMYLCASSYGGEGETQYFGPGTRLLVL.

This clone was recorded only once. In nucleotides, the CDR3 is TGTGCCAGCACAGGACAGAGCTCCTATAATTCACCCCTCCACTTT. This gives the protein CASTGQSSYNSPLHF. V gene TRBV28 combines with J gene TRBJ1-6; D is perhaps TRBD1 (6 bases). Germline CDR1 MDHEN, CDR2 SYDVKM. The CDR3 consists of 15 residues. V shed 7 bases and J shed 0 bases, with 10 bases lying between them.

This chain uses TRBV18 with TRBJ2-7, with TRBD1 as a possible D gene (6 bases). V dropped 1 base and J dropped 0 bases, with 7 bases sitting between them. Germline V lookup: CDR1 KGHSH, CDR2 LQKENI. The CDR3 has 14 residues. Here the CDR3 DNA reads TGTGCCAGCTCACCACGGACAGCCTCCTACGAGCAGTACTTC. Its translation is CASSPRTASYEQYF.

As to this clone: The junction departs from the called germline gene at one end, perhaps through a read error. This chain joins TRBV10-1 and TRBJ1-2, with TRBD1 identical over 7 bases. This CDR3 comprises 16 residues. Germline lookup yields CDR1 WNHNN and CDR2 SYGVQD (reference sequence). The CDR3 DNA sequence: TGCGCCAGCAGGGAGTTGGACAGGCCGTACGACTATGGCTACACCTTC. This translates into CASRELDRPYDYGYTF.

CDR3 nucleotide sequence: TGTGCCAGCAGTTTTGGCAGATTCTACAATGAGCAGTTCTTC. Encoded protein: CASSFGRFYNEQFF. J is TRBJ2-1 and V is TRBV28; D call uncertain. There are 14 residues in the CDR3. CDR1 is MDHEN and CDR2 is SYDVKM in the germline V gene. V lost 3 bases to trimming and J lost 3 bases, with 9 bases between them. Combining the CDR3 with reference TRBV28 and TRBJ2-1 gives the whole variable domain DVKVTQSSRYLVKRTGEKVFLECVQDMDHENMFWYRQDPGLGLRLIYFSYDVKMKEKGDIPEGYSVSREKKERFSLILESASTNQTSMYLCASSFGRFYNEQFFGPGTRLTVL.

V is TRBV2 and J is TRBJ2-3; a weak D match, TRBD2 (5 bases). Germline V lookup: CDR1 SNHLY, CDR2 FYNNEI. The CDR3 totals 14 residues. Trimming removed 6 bases from V and 2 bases from J, with 12 bases in between. Written as DNA, the CDR3 is TGTGCCAGCAGCCGACTACTAGACACAGATACGCAGTATTTT. It specifies CASSRLLDTDTQYF.

The chain links TRBV5-4 to TRBJ1-2; possible D gene TRBD1, 6 bases. Deletions cut 4 bases from V and 7 bases from J, with 14 bases between. This CDR3 is 13 amino acids long. Germline lookup yields CDR1 SGHNT and CDR2 YYREEE (reference sequence). The CDR3 DNA follows: TGTGCCAGCAGCAGTAGACAGGCGAGTGGCTACACCTTC. Encoded protein: CASSSRQASGYTF.

The table lists this clone with a few counts. The chain couples TRBV2 to TRBJ1-1; D possibly corresponds to TRBD1 (5 bases). The V and J ends lost 7 bases and 4 bases respectively, with 13 bases between them. The germline V gene has CDR1 SNHLY and CDR2 FYNNEI. CDR3 length: 13 residues. CDR3 protein: CASTSKRGTEAFF. The CDR3, as DNA: TGTGCCAGCACCTCCAAAAGGGGCACTGAAGCTTTCTTT.

V gene TRBV28 combines with J gene TRBJ2-7; D remains ambiguous. This CDR3 is built from 13 residues. V shed 3 bases and J shed 3 bases, with 9 bases lying between them. Germline CDR1 MDHEN, CDR2 SYDVKM. CDR3 coding DNA: TGTGCCAGCAGTTTTCGTGGAGACTACGAGCAGTACTTC. It codes for CASSFRGDYEQYF. The whole variable domain, remainder taken from reference TRBV28 and TRBJ2-7, is DVKVTQSSRYLVKRTGEKVFLECVQDMDHENMFWYRQDPGLGLRLIYFSYDVKMKEKGDIPEGYSVSREKKERFSLILESASTNQTSMYLCASSFRGDYEQYFGPGTRLTVT.

This chain joins TRBV11-2 and TRBJ2-1; D call uncertain. Germline CDR1 SGHAT, CDR2 FQNNGV. This CDR3 is built from 12 residues. The V and J ends lost 1 base and 7 bases respectively, with 5 bases between them. DNA of the CDR3: TGTGCCAGCAGCTTAGTCGGGAATGAGCAGTTCTTC. It translates to CASSLVGNEQFF. Full variable domain (rest looked up from reference TRBV11-2 and TRBJ2-1): EAGVAQSPRYKIIEKRQSVAFWCNPISGHATLYWYQQILGQGPKLLIQFQNNGVVDDSQLPKDRFSAERLKGVDSTLKIQPAKLEDSAVYLCASSLVGNEQFFGPGTRLTVL.

This clone has more than one count but fewer than ten. The chain is built from TRBV30 and TRBJ1-1; D gene ambiguous. V lost 3 bases and J 6 bases, leaving 11 bases between the germline ends. The CDR3 sequence is 12 residues long. Germline CDR1 and CDR2: GTSNPN and SVGIG (reference sequence). Here the CDR3 reads CAWRGWGAEAFF. The CDR3 coding sequence is TGTGCCTGGAGAGGCTGGGGAGCTGAAGCTTTCTTT.

This sequence joins TRBV28 and TRBJ2-7; D perhaps matches TRBD2 (5 bases). CDR1 and CDR2 from the germline V gene are MDHEN and SYDVKM. Trimming shortened V by 6 bases and J by 0 bases, and 15 bases separated the two germline ends. The CDR3 is 15 residues long. The CDR3 DNA reads as TGTGCCAGCAGCTCTAGCAGGTCGAGCTCCTACGAGCAGTACTTC. This encodes CASSSSRSSSYEQYF.

J is TRBJ1-1 and V is TRBV5-1; D is possibly TRBD1 (6 bases). Germline V gene sequence: CDR1 SGHRS, CDR2 YFSETQ. The CDR3 loop spans 15 amino acids. The V end lost 1 base, the J end lost 3 bases, and 13 bases lay between the germline ends. CDR3 DNA: TGCGCCAGCAGCTTGATGGGCAGGGGTCACACTGAAGCTTTCTTT. Amino acid sequence: CASSLMGRGHTEAFF.

The genes are TRBV21-1 and TRBJ1-6; TRBD1 is the table's D call and was not checked against the DNA. TRBV21-1 is assigned pseudogene status. The CDR3 has 14 amino acids. CDR3 DNA sequence: TGTGCCAGCCGTGACGGAACGTCAGGTTCACCCCTCCACTTT. Translating it yields CASRDGTSGSPLHF.

The chain combines TRBV20-1 with TRBJ1-2; D is perhaps TRBD1 (5 bases). The CDR3 sequence is 11 residues long. The germline V gene has CDR1 DFQATT and CDR2 SNEGSKA (reference sequence). V lost 1 base and J lost 7, with 7 bases in between. This CDR3 reads CSARVGAGYTF. The DNA of the CDR3 is TGCAGTGCTAGAGTAGGGGCTGGCTACACCTTC.

The chain couples TRBV19 to TRBJ1-1; 7 nucleotides line up with TRBD1. Trimming removed 10 bases from V and 1 base from J; junction bases left unmatched: 12. This CDR3 comprises 15 residues. Germline V lookup: CDR1 LNHDA, CDR2 SQIVND (reference sequence). The CDR3 sequence is CATLNPTGRNTEAFF. The CDR3 nucleotides read TGTGCCACCCTAAATCCGACAGGGAGGAACACTGAAGCTTTCTTT.

The chain recombines TRBV5-1 with TRBJ2-5; TRBD2 matches 8 bases. The CDR3 has 18 amino acids. The V and J ends lost 0 bases and 4 bases, in that order; junction bases with no gene match: 14. The germline V gene has CDR1 SGHRS and CDR2 YFSETQ. The CDR3 sequence is CASSLGTTSVGSPETQYF. The CDR3 nucleotides read TGCGCCAGCAGCTTGGGAACGACTAGCGTAGGCTCCCCAGAGACCCAGTACTTC. The full variable domain, its missing parts supplied by reference TRBV5-1 and TRBJ2-5, is KAGVTQTPRYLIKTRGQQVTLSCSPISGHRSVSWYQQTPGQGLQFLFEYFSETQRNKGNFPGRFSGRQFSNSRSEMNVSTLELGDSALYLCASSLGTTSVGSPETQYFGPGTRLLVL.

The CDR3, as DNA: TGTGCCAGCAGCAATATGCGGGACAGATATACCTACGAGCAGTACTTC. Translated: CASSNMRDRYTYEQYF. The chain recombines TRBV11-2 with TRBJ2-7; tentatively, D is TRBD1 (7 bases). Between the trimmed V and J ends, which lost 5 bases and 2 bases, there was a span of 19 bases. This CDR3 contains 16 residues. CDR1 SGHAT and CDR2 FQNNGV come from the germline V gene. Using reference TRBV11-2 and TRBJ2-7 for the parts outside the CDR3, the full variable domain is EAGVAQSPRYKIIEKRQSVAFWCNPISGHATLYWYQQILGQGPKLLIQFQNNGVVDDSQLPKDRFSAERLKGVDSTLKIQPAKLEDSAVYLCASSNMRDRYTYEQYFGPGTRLTVT.

This CDR3 is CARSLEQMTGFVNEQFF. The CDR3 DNA is TGTGCCAGAAGCTTGGAACAGATGACAGGGTTCGTCAATGAGCAGTTCTTC. The chain recombines TRBV5-3 with TRBJ2-1; the match to TRBD1 covers 7 bases. TRBV5-3 is sorted into the ORF group, with uncertain function. Trimming took 0 bases from V and 6 from J; bases not matched to a gene: 12. CDR3 length: 17 residues.

The V and J genes are TRBV30 and TRBJ2-7; 11 positions agree with TRBD1. This CDR3 is built from 14 residues. From germline, CDR1 is GTSNPN and CDR2 SVGIG (reference sequence). The CDR3: CAWPSGTGGYEQYF. CDR3 sequence (DNA): TGTGCATGGCCCTCCGGGACAGGGGGCTACGAGCAGTACTTC.